A single sample gave rise to the 8 T cell receptor beta chains below, sequenced in a study of T cells in Graves' hyperthyroidism and ophthalmopathy (dated by TCRdb to 2018 to 2020). Library method: multiplex PCR. These reads were obtained on an Illumina HiSeq 2000. Amplification of TCR beta CDR3 regions was carried out from RNA transcripts. The first round of RT-PCR for the TCR CDR3 was performed with the HTBI primer set and the Qiagen OneStep RT-PCR kit. The raw public reads went through TCRdb reprocessing: fastp at Q25, MiXCR clone calling, in-frame beta chains kept. Identical CDR3 protein sequences are pooled into one entry, listed with their most common genes and DNA. This sample holds hundreds of thousands of distinct CDR3 sequences; about 45% were observed only once. The top ten constitute more than 7% of the sample. The sequenced material came from peripheral blood or thyroid tissue (not recorded which). The receptors were sampled from an adult man with Graves' disease, either hyperthyroidism or ophthalmopathy (not recorded which).

This clonotype has only a few counts. The chain links TRBV2 to TRBJ1-5; 11 bases match TRBD1. The V gene end was trimmed by 11 bases and the J gene end by 2 bases; junction bases not matched to a gene: 2. CDR1 is SNHLY and CDR2 is FYNNEI in the germline V gene. The CDR3 covers 13 residues. The CDR3 nucleotides read TGTGCCCGGACAGGGGGCGGCAATCAGCCCCAGCATTTT. This sequence encodes CARTGGGNQPQHF.

V and J are TRBV29-1 and TRBJ1-2; 8 positions match TRBD1. Germline CDR1 and CDR2: SQVTM and ANQGSEA. This CDR3 is 12 amino acids long. The CDR3 DNA sequence: TGCAGTGCCGATAAGGGGACAGGAGGCTACACCTTC. This codes for CSADKGTGGYTF.

In DNA, the CDR3 is TGCGCCAGCAGCAAGGGACAGGGGGTCGTGAATCAGCCCCAGCATTTT. This gives the protein CASSKGQGVVNQPQHF. The rearrangement uses TRBV5-1 and TRBJ1-5; 11 bases are shared with TRBD1. This CDR3 region has 16 residues. V dropped 4 bases and J dropped 4; count of bases not matched to a gene: 7. Germline V gene lookup returns CDR1 SGHRS and CDR2 YFSETQ.

The chain links TRBV20-1 to TRBJ2-5; a possible D gene is TRBD1 (6 bases). The length of the CDR3 is 15 residues. V was shortened by 4 bases and J by 7 bases, with 22 bases between the two germline ends. Germline CDR1 is DFQATT and CDR2 is SNEGSKA (reference sequence). CDR3 DNA sequence: TGCAGTGCTACTCTAGACAGGAGGAATTCAGGGACCCAGTACTTC. It codes for CSATLDRRNSGTQYF.

The J gene is TRBJ2-5, the V gene TRBV20-1, with D hard to call. The CDR3 runs to 9 residues. Germline V lookup: CDR1 DFQATT, CDR2 SNEGSKA (reference sequence). The V gene lost 7 bases and the J gene lost 3 bases, with 3 bases spanning the gap. The CDR3 is CSVKETQYF. In DNA form, the CDR3 reads TGCAGTGTAAAAGAGACCCAGTACTTC.

The V and J genes are TRBV11-2 and TRBJ1-6, with 8 nucleotides matching TRBD1. V was clipped by 5 bases and J by 6 bases; unmatched bases: 9. Germline V CDR1 and CDR2: SGHAT, FQNNGV. There are 16 residues in the CDR3. In DNA, the CDR3 is TGTGCCAGCAGCCCCGGACAGGGAGAGACTAATTCACCCCTCCACTTT. Translation gives CASSPGQGETNSPLHF. The whole variable domain, filled in from reference TRBV11-2 and TRBJ1-6, reads EAGVAQSPRYKIIEKRQSVAFWCNPISGHATLYWYQQILGQGPKLLIQFQNNGVVDDSQLPKDRFSAERLKGVDSTLKIQPAKLEDSAVYLCASSPGQGETNSPLHFGNGTRLTVT.

The chain carries TRBV5-1 and TRBJ1-3; the D gene is possibly TRBD1 (5 bases). V dropped 3 bases and J dropped 0 bases, with 22 bases sitting between them. Germline CDR1 SGHRS, CDR2 YFSETQ. CDR3 size: 19 residues. CDR3 nucleotide sequence: TGCGCCAGCAGCTCCCGGGGGTCTCCCGTGCTACACTCTGGAAACACCATATATTTT. It encodes CASSSRGSPVLHSGNTIYF.

The chain uses TRBV7-9 and TRBJ1-6, with TRBD1 matching 10 bases. J was trimmed by 18 bases and V by 2 bases; bases with no gene match: 10. CDR1 and CDR2 from the germline V gene are SEHNR and FQNEAQ (reference sequence). The CDR3 is 14 amino acids. The CDR3 nucleotides are TGTGCCAGCAGCTTAACGGGACAGGGGATAACGCCCCACTTT. Amino acid sequence: CASSLTGQGITPHF.